The 17 T cell receptor beta chains below come from one sample, sequenced in a study of blood T cell repertoires in COVID-19. Method: immunoSEQ multiplex PCR; TCRdb's copy keeps in-frame clones and lacks some. Of about 230,000 clones detected, around 88% appear once; the ten largest clones hold 2% to 2.5%. Sequenced input: PBMCs or T cells enriched from blood (not recorded which). These receptors all come from a woman aged 35 to 49 with acute COVID-19.

The rearrangement links TRBV5-8 to TRBJ2-7, with D possibly TRBD1 on 6 matching bases. The CDR3 runs to 14 residues. CDR1 SGHTS and CDR2 YDEGEE come from the germline V gene. Trimming shortened V by 2 bases and J by 0 bases, and 9 bases separated the two germline ends. For the CDR3, the DNA is TGTGCCAGCAGCTTAACAGGGAGCTCCTACGAGCAGTACGTC. Translated, it gives CASSLTGSSYEQYV.

The V and J genes are TRBV30 and TRBJ2-1, with TRBD2 as a possible D gene (5 bases). Germline V gene lookup returns CDR1 GTSNPN and CDR2 SVGIG (reference sequence). V was pared by 5 bases and J by 8 bases, with 13 bases between. The CDR3 is 12 amino acids. The CDR3 loop is CAWDNLAHEQFF. DNA of the CDR3: TGTGCCTGGGACAATCTAGCACATGAGCAGTTCTTC.

The sample holds one count of this clone. The rearrangement joins TRBV7-9 to TRBJ1-4; 7 bases agree with TRBD1. Trimming at V came to 5 bases and at J to 12 bases, leaving 9 bases not matched to a gene. The CDR3 is 13 amino acids. From germline, CDR1 is SEHNR and CDR2 FQNEAQ (reference sequence). CDR3 coding DNA: TGTGCCAGCAGCACCACCGACAGGGACGAACTGTTTTTT. It yields the protein CASSTTDRDELFF.

The gene calls are TRBV18 and TRBJ1-1; 7 bases agree with TRBD1. This CDR3 is built from 14 residues. Per germline, CDR1 KGHSH and CDR2 LQKENI. With V trimmed by 3 bases and J by 3 bases, 4 bases remained unmatched. CDR3 DNA sequence: TGTGCCAGCTCACCGCAGGGGGGAGACACTGAAGCTTTCTTT. Protein: CASSPQGGDTEAFF.

V usage is TRBV6-5 and J usage is TRBJ2-7; 9 bases line up with TRBD1. Germline V lookup: CDR1 MNHEY, CDR2 SVGAGI. J gave up 12 bases and V 5 bases, and 8 bases lay outside the gene matches. The CDR3 extends over 12 amino acids. The CDR3 region is CASSQPQGALYF. CDR3 bases: TGTGCCAGCAGTCAGCCACAGGGGGCACTGTACTTC.

The chain joins TRBV6-5 to TRBJ2-7, with D maybe TRBD2 (7 bases). V lost 4 bases to trimming and J lost 4 bases, with 20 bases between them. The CDR3 extends over 16 amino acids. Germline V gene lookup returns CDR1 MNHEY and CDR2 SVGAGI. In nucleotides, the CDR3 is TGTGCCAGCAGTTCACCGGCCGGGGGGCGCATTTACGAGCAGTACTTC. Protein product: CASSSPAGGRIYEQYF.

This rearrangement joins TRBV5-6 to TRBJ2-1, with 11 bases that match TRBD2. Germline V gives CDR1 SGHDT, CDR2 YYEEEE. CDR3 length: 14 amino acids. V lost 5 bases, J lost 10 bases, and 8 bases stayed unmatched. Here the CDR3 reads CASSYSGRAGEQFF. The CDR3 DNA is TGTGCCAGCAGTTATAGCGGGAGGGCAGGAGAGCAGTTCTTC.

The chain carries TRBV12-5 and TRBJ2-7; 9 nucleotides align to TRBD1. V shed 6 bases and J 0 bases; nucleotides not matched to a gene: 3. The CDR3 totals 14 residues. Germline loops: CDR1 LGHNT, CDR2 FRNRAP. DNA for the CDR3: TGTGCTAGTGGCCTGGGACAGGGCTCCTACGAGCAGTACTTC. It yields the protein CASGLGQGSYEQYF.

The V gene is TRBV7-9, the J gene TRBJ1-5; 9 nucleotides agree with TRBD1. This CDR3 has 16 amino acids. V trimming: 4 bases; J trimming: 0 bases; junction bases outside the gene matches: 4. CDR1 is SEHNR and CDR2 is FQNEAQ in the germline V gene (reference sequence). Written as DNA, the CDR3 is TGTGCCAGCAGCTGGGGACAGGGTGATAGCAATCAGCCCCAGCATTTT. Translated, it gives CASSWGQGDSNQPQHF.

The V gene is TRBV9, the J gene TRBJ2-4; 8 bases are a match to TRBD2. The germline V gene encodes CDR1 SGDLS and CDR2 YYNGEE. The CDR3 runs 17 residues. With 4 bases clipped from V and 7 bases from J, the junction kept 16 bases outside the gene matches. The CDR3: CASSPRGSGDQKNIQYF. In nucleotides, the CDR3 is TGTGCCAGCAGCCCGCGGGGTAGCGGGGACCAAAAGAACATTCAGTACTTC.

This clone was observed a single time. Other nucleotide sequences from this sample produce the same CDR3. This chain joins TRBV7-9 and TRBJ2-3; possibly TRBD2 for D (7 bases). V lost 11 bases and J lost 2, with 14 bases in between. The CDR3 is 13 amino acids. Germline-derived CDR1 and CDR2 are SEHNR and FQNEAQ (reference sequence). CDR3 residues: CASEGGNTDTQYF. In DNA, the CDR3 is TGTGCCTCCGAGGGGGGGAACACAGATACGCAGTATTTT. Looking up the rest from reference TRBV7-9 and TRBJ2-3 gives the full variable domain: DTGVSQNPRHKITKRGQNVTFRCDPISEHNRLYWYRQTLGQGPEFLTYFQNEAQLEKSRLLSDRFSAERPKGSFSTLEIQRTEQGDSAMYLCASEGGNTDTQYFGPGTRLTVL.

The chain recombines TRBV19 with TRBJ2-7, with D perhaps matching TRBD1 (6 bases). V lost 6 bases, J lost 3 bases, and 12 bases lay in between. The CDR3 contains 13 residues. The germline V gene has CDR1 LNHDA and CDR2 SQIVND (reference sequence). Written as DNA, the CDR3 is TGTGCCAGTAGGCCACAGGGTGTCTACGAGCAGTACTTC. Translated, it gives CASRPQGVYEQYF.

This rearrangement joins TRBV7-9 to TRBJ2-3, with 8 positions matching TRBD2. The germline CDR1 and CDR2 sequences are SEHNR and FQNEAQ (reference sequence). The CDR3 consists of 14 residues. The trim removed 11 bases at V and 5 bases at J, leaving 12 bases unmatched. The CDR3 bases are TGTGCCCGCTCGGGGGGGACGCGGGGAGATACGCAGTATTTT. Amino acids: CARSGGTRGDTQYF.

The chain combines TRBV30 with TRBJ1-2, with D uncertain. V was trimmed by 0 bases and J by 2 bases, leaving 13 bases between them. Germline V gene lookup returns CDR1 GTSNPN and CDR2 SVGIG (reference sequence). CDR3 length equals 15 residues. CDR3 nucleotides: TGTGCCTGGAGTGTACACTCGTCGGGAAACTATGGCTACACCTTC. As protein: CAWSVHSSGNYGYTF.

The CDR3 region has the DNA TGTGCCAGCAGCTTAACCCCCCCCGGGACCCAGTACTTC. It encodes CASSLTPPGTQYF. The chain is built from TRBV7-2 and TRBJ2-5; D ambiguous. Germline assignment: CDR1 SGHTA and CDR2 FQGNSA. The CDR3 covers 13 residues. Trimming left V 2 bases short and J 7 bases short, with 11 bases between.

V is TRBV7-9 and J is TRBJ1-4; D uncertain. CDR1 SEHNR and CDR2 FQNEAQ come from the germline V gene (reference sequence). V was cut by 5 bases and J by 8 bases, with 12 bases left in between. The CDR3 is 13 amino acids. CDR3 coding DNA: TGTGCCAGCAGCCGGACTGTTAAGGAAAAACTGTTTTTT. This gives the protein CASSRTVKEKLFF. Based on the CDR3 plus reference TRBV7-9 and TRBJ1-4, the full variable domain is DTGVSQNPRHKITKRGQNVTFRCDPISEHNRLYWYRQTLGQGPEFLTYFQNEAQLEKSRLLSDRFSAERPKGSFSTLEIQRTEQGDSAMYLCASSRTVKEKLFFGSGTQLSVL.

This chain uses TRBV4-2 with TRBJ2-3; the D gene is possibly TRBD2 (6 bases). Germline V CDR1 and CDR2: LGHNA, YNFKEQ. V was cut by 0 bases and J by 7 bases, with 20 bases left in between. The CDR3 extends over 17 amino acids. The CDR3 DNA is TGTGCCAGCAGCCAAGATCTTGGCGCGGGGTCTAGCAATACGCAGTATTTT. This encodes CASSQDLGAGSSNTQYF.